Listed below are T cell receptor beta chains from one sample, sequenced in a study of a mutant IDH1 vaccine in newly diagnosed glioma. The table came from immunoSEQ multiplex PCR; TCRdb's copy has only in-frame clones and leaves some out. The sample contains around 84,000 clones, roughly 77% of which appear only once. No antigen is known for these receptors. The sample here was PBMCs, taken from a glioma patient whose treatment included an IDH1 peptide vaccine. The receptors shown here come from a man aged 40-49 years with glioma. Each CDR3 is given with its conserved first and last residue. The D gene is left open where the match is weak. Some rows mark clone size as missing; the rest say once, few, many or name a class of expanded clone.

d_gene: NA
j_gene: TRBJ1-3
v_gene: TRBV15
abundance: NA
CDR3nt: TGTGCCACCAGCAGAGACCCAGGGCCCGGAAACACCATATATTTT
CDR3aa: CATSRDPGPGNTIYF

d_gene: TRBD1
j_gene: TRBJ1-6
v_gene: TRBV19
abundance: NA
CDR3nt: TGTGCCAGTAACCAGCCCGACCGACAGGGAGGGTATAATTCACCCCTCCACTTT
CDR3aa: CASNQPDRQGGYNSPLHF

d_gene: TRBD2
j_gene: TRBJ2-3
v_gene: TRBV19
abundance: few
CDR3nt: TGTGCCAGTACCTCGTGGGGGGGGAGCGGTTCGGGAGATACGCAGTATTTT
CDR3aa: CASTSWGGSGSGDTQYF

d_gene: NA
j_gene: TRBJ1-3
v_gene: TRBV9
abundance: many
CDR3nt: TGTGCCAGCAGCCAGGACCTCTCTGGAAACACCATATATTTT
CDR3aa: CASSQDLSGNTIYF

d_gene: TRBD1
j_gene: TRBJ2-5
v_gene: TRBV19
abundance: NA
CDR3nt: TGTGCCAGTAGTATGGGGACAGGGAGAGAGACCCAGTACTTC
CDR3aa: CASSMGTGRETQYF

d_gene: TRBD1
j_gene: TRBJ2-7
v_gene: TRBV7-7
abundance: NA
CDR3nt: TGTGCTAGCAGCGCCTTGACAGGGAGCTCCTACGAGCAGTACTTC
CDR3aa: CASSALTGSSYEQYF

d_gene: TRBD1
j_gene: TRBJ2-7
v_gene: TRBV27
abundance: NA
CDR3nt: TGTGCCAGCAGTACCGGGACAGGGCCCTACGAGCAGTACTTC
CDR3aa: CASSTGTGPYEQYF

d_gene: NA
j_gene: TRBJ2-2
v_gene: TRBV2
abundance: NA
CDR3nt: TGTGCCAGCAGCGCTGGACCGCGCACCGGGGAGCTGTTTTTT
CDR3aa: CASSAGPRTGELFF

d_gene: NA
j_gene: TRBJ2-7
v_gene: TRBV7-8
abundance: NA
CDR3nt: TGTGCCAGCAGCTCAACCCCACTCGTATCCTACGAGCAGTACTTC
CDR3aa: CASSSTPLVSYEQYF

d_gene: TRBD2
j_gene: TRBJ2-3
v_gene: TRBV6-5
abundance: few
CDR3nt: TGTGCCAGCAGTCCCACTAGCGGGGGACCAGATACGCAGTATTTT
CDR3aa: CASSPTSGGPDTQYF

d_gene: NA
j_gene: TRBJ2-6
v_gene: TRBV14
abundance: NA
CDR3nt: TGTGCCAGCAGCTTCAATCTCTTCGGGGCCAACGTCCTGACTTTC
CDR3aa: CASSFNLFGANVLTF

d_gene: NA
j_gene: TRBJ1-5
v_gene: TRBV15
abundance: NA
CDR3nt: TGTGCCACCAGCATAACAGGGAGTAGCAATCAGCCCCAGCATTTT
CDR3aa: CATSITGSSNQPQHF

d_gene: NA
j_gene: TRBJ2-1
v_gene: TRBV7-2
abundance: once
CDR3nt: TGTGCCAGCAGCTTAAAAAACGGGTACTACAATGAGCAGTTCTTC
CDR3aa: CASSLKNGYYNEQFF

d_gene: NA
j_gene: TRBJ2-1
v_gene: TRBV7-2
abundance: NA
CDR3nt: TGTGCCAGCAGCGCAAAAGGGGGCTCCTACAATGAGCAGTTCTTC
CDR3aa: CASSAKGGSYNEQFF

d_gene: NA
j_gene: TRBJ1-1
v_gene: TRBV27
abundance: large
CDR3nt: TGTGCCAGCAGTTTACGGCCAGGGAACACTGAAGCTTTCTTT
CDR3aa: CASSLRPGNTEAFF

d_gene: NA
j_gene: TRBJ2-1
v_gene: TRBV19
abundance: NA
CDR3nt: TGTGCCAGTAGCCCTATCGGGCTGGGGGACAATGAGCAGTTCTTC
CDR3aa: CASSPIGLGDNEQFF

d_gene: NA
j_gene: TRBJ1-2
v_gene: TRBV5-6
abundance: NA
CDR3nt: TGTGCCAGCAGCTTAGCGGGGCAGACACTTAACTATGGCTACACCTTC
CDR3aa: CASSLAGQTLNYGYTF

d_gene: NA
j_gene: TRBJ2-2
v_gene: TRBV2
abundance: NA
CDR3nt: TGTGCCAGCACCACGCGGGGCCCCGGGGAGCTGTTTTTT
CDR3aa: CASTTRGPGELFF

d_gene: NA
j_gene: TRBJ2-3
v_gene: TRBV5-1
abundance: few
CDR3nt: TGCGCCAGCAGCTTTAGCCGAGATACGCAGTATTTT
CDR3aa: CASSFSRDTQYF

d_gene: NA
j_gene: TRBJ1-1
v_gene: TRBV6-5
abundance: few
CDR3nt: TGTGCCATCAACGTCGGGGGGAACACTGAAGCTTTCTTT
CDR3aa: CAINVGGNTEAFF

d_gene: TRBD1
j_gene: TRBJ2-4
v_gene: TRBV30
abundance: NA
CDR3nt: TGTGCCTGGAGTGTACGGACCGGGACAGGGAGTTTAGCCAAAAACATTCAGTACTTC
CDR3aa: CAWSVRTGTGSLAKNIQYF

d_gene: NA
j_gene: TRBJ1-5
v_gene: TRBV30
abundance: once
CDR3nt: TGTGCCTGGAGTGGGGGTATCCATCAGCCCCAGCATTTT
CDR3aa: CAWSGGIHQPQHF

d_gene: TRBD2
j_gene: TRBJ2-7
v_gene: TRBV7-2
abundance: few
CDR3nt: TGTGCCAGCAGCTTATTAAGCGGGGGGCCCACCTACGAGCAGTACTTC
CDR3aa: CASSLLSGGPTYEQYF

d_gene: NA
j_gene: TRBJ2-7
v_gene: TRBV5-4
abundance: NA
CDR3nt: TGTGCCAGCAGCGGTGGGCAGGTCTCCTACGAGCAGTACTTC
CDR3aa: CASSGGQVSYEQYF

d_gene: NA
j_gene: TRBJ2-7
v_gene: TRBV10-1
abundance: NA
CDR3nt: TGCGCCAGCAGTATGGACGGGACCTACGAGCAGTACTTC
CDR3aa: CASSMDGTYEQYF

d_gene: NA
j_gene: TRBJ2-5
v_gene: TRBV6-5
abundance: NA
CDR3nt: TGTGCCAGCAGTTACCCAGGGGTAGAGACCCAGTACTTC
CDR3aa: CASSYPGVETQYF

d_gene: NA
j_gene: TRBJ2-1
v_gene: TRBV30
abundance: NA
CDR3nt: TGTGCCTGGAGTGTAGTACCAGTTTCCTACAATGAGCAGTTCTTC
CDR3aa: CAWSVVPVSYNEQFF

d_gene: TRBD2
j_gene: TRBJ2-3
v_gene: TRBV7-2
abundance: NA
CDR3nt: TGTGCCAGCAGCTTATCCGGGACTAGCGGTTCCACAGATACGCAGTATTTT
CDR3aa: CASSLSGTSGSTDTQYF

d_gene: NA
j_gene: TRBJ2-2
v_gene: TRBV6-5
abundance: NA
CDR3nt: TGTGCCAGCAGTTACTGGGGCCCCACCGGGGAGCTGTTTTTT
CDR3aa: CASSYWGPTGELFF

d_gene: NA
j_gene: TRBJ2-6
v_gene: TRBV7-9
abundance: NA
CDR3nt: TGTGCCAGCAGCTTAGTTCGGGGTATGGTCTCTGGGGCCAACGTCCTGACTTTC
CDR3aa: CASSLVRGMVSGANVLTF

d_gene: NA
j_gene: TRBJ1-1
v_gene: TRBV6-1
abundance: NA
CDR3nt: TGTGCCAGCAGTGAAAGTCGGATTAGTGAAGCTTTCTTT
CDR3aa: CASSESRISEAFF

d_gene: NA
j_gene: TRBJ2-1
v_gene: TRBV19
abundance: NA
CDR3nt: TGTGCCAGTAGCCCGGGGCCGCCATACAATGAGCAGTTCTTC
CDR3aa: CASSPGPPYNEQFF

d_gene: TRBD2
j_gene: TRBJ2-3
v_gene: TRBV18
abundance: NA
CDR3nt: TGTGCCAGCTCACCACGTAGCGGGGAGGGTACGCAGTATTTT
CDR3aa: CASSPRSGEGTQYF

d_gene: NA
j_gene: TRBJ2-4
v_gene: TRBV9
abundance: NA
CDR3nt: TGTGCCAGCAGCTCCTCCCTCAAAAACATTCAGTACTTC
CDR3aa: CASSSSLKNIQYF

d_gene: NA
j_gene: TRBJ2-7
v_gene: TRBV20-1
abundance: once
CDR3nt: TGCAGTGCTAGAGCGGTGGGGGAGCAGTACTTC
CDR3aa: CSARAVGEQYF

d_gene: NA
j_gene: TRBJ1-5
v_gene: TRBV19
abundance: NA
CDR3nt: TGTGCCAGTAGTATTCTGGCAGGGAATCAGCCCCAGCATTTT
CDR3aa: CASSILAGNQPQHF

d_gene: NA
j_gene: TRBJ1-2
v_gene: TRBV15
abundance: NA
CDR3nt: TGTGCCACCAGCAGAGTGTCCGAGGGTGGCTACACCTTC
CDR3aa: CATSRVSEGGYTF

d_gene: TRBD1
j_gene: TRBJ1-2
v_gene: TRBV4-1
abundance: NA
CDR3nt: TGCGCCAGCAGCCAAGTACAGGGGCCCAACTATGGCTACACCTTC
CDR3aa: CASSQVQGPNYGYTF

d_gene: TRBD2
j_gene: TRBJ2-1
v_gene: TRBV19
abundance: NA
CDR3nt: TGTGCCAGTAGTAGAGGAGGGAGCGGGAGCTCCTACAATGAGCAGTTCTTC
CDR3aa: CASSRGGSGSSYNEQFF

d_gene: NA
j_gene: TRBJ1-5
v_gene: TRBV7-2
abundance: NA
CDR3nt: TGTGCCAGCAGCTTAGCGCCAGGGACTCGACAGCCCCAGCATTTT
CDR3aa: CASSLAPGTRQPQHF

d_gene: NA
j_gene: TRBJ1-1
v_gene: TRBV7-2
abundance: few
CDR3nt: TGTGCCAGCACACACACCTTAGATTACACTGAAGCTTTCTTT
CDR3aa: CASTHTLDYTEAFF

d_gene: NA
j_gene: TRBJ2-2
v_gene: TRBV19
abundance: NA
CDR3nt: TGTGCCAGTAGTTCAGGACCGATCCTCACCGGGGAGCTGTTTTTT
CDR3aa: CASSSGPILTGELFF

d_gene: NA
j_gene: TRBJ2-7
v_gene: TRBV5-1
abundance: NA
CDR3nt: TGCGCCAGCAGCTTGAAGGAAACCTACGAGCAGTACTTC
CDR3aa: CASSLKETYEQYF

d_gene: TRBD1
j_gene: TRBJ2-3
v_gene: TRBV29-1
abundance: once
CDR3nt: TGCAGCTACGACAGGGCGATTGGGGATACGCAGTATTTT
CDR3aa: CSYDRAIGDTQYF

d_gene: NA
j_gene: TRBJ2-2
v_gene: TRBV27
abundance: NA
CDR3nt: TGTGCCAGCGGCTTCGTTTACGGGGAGCTGTTTTTT
CDR3aa: CASGFVYGELFF

d_gene: TRBD1
j_gene: TRBJ2-7
v_gene: TRBV7-9
abundance: NA
CDR3nt: TGTGCCAGCAGCTACCGGGACAGGGTATCCTACGAGCAGTACTTC
CDR3aa: CASSYRDRVSYEQYF

d_gene: NA
j_gene: TRBJ2-3
v_gene: TRBV5-1
abundance: NA
CDR3nt: TGCGCCAGCAGCTTGGAGGGGGGAAATACGCAGTATTTT
CDR3aa: CASSLEGGNTQYF

d_gene: NA
j_gene: TRBJ1-1
v_gene: TRBV7-8
abundance: NA
CDR3nt: TGTGCCAGCAGCACCACAACAGGGAACACTGAAGCTTTCTTT
CDR3aa: CASSTTTGNTEAFF

d_gene: TRBD2
j_gene: TRBJ2-1
v_gene: TRBV30
abundance: NA
CDR3nt: TGTGCCTGGAGGAGGGTGGCTAGCGGGGGTCCCCGCGGGAATGAGCAGTTCTTC
CDR3aa: CAWRRVASGGPRGNEQFF

d_gene: TRBD2
j_gene: TRBJ2-5
v_gene: TRBV7-2
abundance: NA
CDR3nt: TGTGCCAGCAGCCAGGGAGGGGAGACCCAGTACTTC
CDR3aa: CASSQGGETQYF

d_gene: NA
j_gene: TRBJ1-2
v_gene: TRBV27
abundance: NA
CDR3nt: TGTGCCAGCAGTTTCCACAGAGGTAACTATGGCTACACCTTC
CDR3aa: CASSFHRGNYGYTF

d_gene: NA
j_gene: TRBJ2-4
v_gene: TRBV10-2
abundance: NA
CDR3nt: TGCGCCAGCCGTGAGGGGGGGGGTGCGGCCAAAAACATTCAGTACTTC
CDR3aa: CASREGGGAAKNIQYF